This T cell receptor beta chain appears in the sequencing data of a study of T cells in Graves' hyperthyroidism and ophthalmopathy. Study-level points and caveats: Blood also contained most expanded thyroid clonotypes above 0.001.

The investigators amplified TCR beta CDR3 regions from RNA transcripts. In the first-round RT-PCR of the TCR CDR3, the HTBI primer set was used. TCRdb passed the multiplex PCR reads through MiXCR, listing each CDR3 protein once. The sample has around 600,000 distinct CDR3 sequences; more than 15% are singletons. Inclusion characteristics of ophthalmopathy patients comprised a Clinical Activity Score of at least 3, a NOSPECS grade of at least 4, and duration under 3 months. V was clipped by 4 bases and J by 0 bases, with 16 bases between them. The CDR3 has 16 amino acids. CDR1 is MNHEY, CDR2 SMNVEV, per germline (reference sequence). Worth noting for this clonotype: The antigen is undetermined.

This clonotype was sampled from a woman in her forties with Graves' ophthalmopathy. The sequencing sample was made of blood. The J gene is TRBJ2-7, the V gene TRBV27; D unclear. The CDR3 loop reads CASSSNGVRSSYEQYF. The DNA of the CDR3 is TGTGCCAGCAGTTCGAATGGGGTTAGGAGCTCCTACGAGCAGTACTTC.